This T cell receptor beta chain was sequenced in a study of human T cells and chemical hapten exposure (dated by TCRdb to 2020 to 2023). A note on the overall study: For sensitization, 2% DPC in acetone was applied to a roughly 2 cm by roughly 2 cm area of upper inner arm skin. Weekly therapeutic DPC doses were additionally applied to the scalp of patients throughout the roughly 23-week study period. Patch testing on the upper back used Finn chambers containing 0.01% DPC, with scoring done after 6 days according to International Contact Dermatitis Research Group standards. Most of the patients in the cohort were female, and the cohort covered alopecia areata with under or over 50% scalp involvement, alopecia totalis and alopecia universalis. Libraries were pooled for sequencing, and per-sample TCR yields varied mainly because of small differences in library volumes within the pool. Peripheral blood TCR repertoire changes were tracked in vivo in alopecia patients during primary and secondary sensitization to the hapten diphenylcyclopropenone (DPC). Blood samples were taken from patients before sensitization (week 0) and at 2, 6 and about 24 weeks after DPC sensitization. For TCR sequencing, blood came from about 28 alopecia patients at anywhere from one to four time points (pre-sensitization, 2, 6 and 24 weeks). What the study reported, not specific to this receptor: Because all patients had alopecia, a presumed autoimmune disease, the immune response of the patients might differ from that of healthy individuals. DPC sensitization did not change how many TCRs were above 1 in 1000 frequency, and no evidence was found of alterations in global repertoire structure. Patch test score was positively correlated with the number of PT1 expanded TCRs, with significance at thresholds 8, 16 and 32 but not at 4. After repeated subsampling, changes were observed in the strength of the expansion versus patch-test correlation and in the threshold at which the correlation became significant. Compared with pre-sensitization or healthy control sets, expanded TCRs formed significantly more large CDR3 similarity clusters, which is consistent with antigen-driven responses.

Worth noting for this clonotype: Its cognate antigen has yet to be identified. No clone much larger than this one lies a single base away; base qualities are absent.

Libraries were made using RACE. TCRdb records NextSeq 500 as the sequencer. During library preparation, unique molecular identifiers were attached to individual cDNA molecules so that TCRs could be counted in a quantitative, reproducible way. Both TCR alpha and TCR beta chains were sequenced from each blood RNA sample. Concerning the study's data processing: A median of roughly 98,000 TCRs per sample was observed, with a range of about 23,224 to 690,600. The Decombinator software suite was used to annotate V, J and CDR3 in the TCR reads. To make PS versus PT1 abundance plots, every sample was subsampled to the same number of TCRs (28,000). TCRs were defined as expanded if absent before sensitization and observed at least eight times at the 2-week time point. TCRdb reanalyzed the raw reads on its own, using fastp at Q25 for trimming and MiXCR for clone calling, and kept in-frame beta chains. Merged by CDR3 protein, the rows form single entries marked with the most common genes and DNA. These V and J calls derive from TCRdb rather than the authors' analysis. Here the sample has more than 90,000 distinct CDR3 sequences; over 9.5% occur a single time. The top ten hold around 3% of the sample.

What the time point label conveys for this sample: patch test 2, 6 weeks after DPC sensitization. The treatment or condition label of this sample denotes: therapeutic diphenylcyclopropenone sensitization with weekly scalp DPC. Blood at each patch-test visit was drawn before the patch test was applied. Patients were considered eligible if aged 18 to 70, diagnosed with alopecia and deemed suitable for DPC therapy, and patients were excluded if pregnant. Total RNA was extracted from unfractionated whole blood collected in Tempus Blood RNA tubes. V ends up 3 bases short and J 5 bases short, with an unmatched junction base count of 7. Based on the germline V gene (reference sequence), the CDR1 and CDR2 sequences are DFQATT and SNEGSKA. From cysteine to phenylalanine, the CDR3 is 15 amino acids long. Only the CDR3 DNA stays, 45 bases, in frame from base 1.

The sequence was obtained from a woman aged 40 to 50 with alopecia areata. Some clones in this sample may be carry-over from other donors' samples. Sequencing was performed on whole blood, taken in connection with sensitization to the hapten diphenylcyclopropenone (DPC). The chain employs TRBV20-1 and TRBJ2-1; 10 middle bases align to TRBD2. The nucleotides are TGCAGTGCTAGGGCTACTAGCGGGACAAACAATGAGCAGTTCTTC. Translated, it reads CSARATSGTNNEQFF.